This TCR beta chain was sequenced for a study of T cells in Graves' hyperthyroidism and ophthalmopathy. It was RNA transcripts that yielded the amplified TCR beta CDR3 regions. HTBI primers were used for first-round RT-PCR of the TCR CDR3. TCRdb re-called the multiplex PCR reads with MiXCR, one entry per CDR3 protein. In the table there are roughly 350,000 distinct CDR3 sequences, about 15% of which are singletons. This CDR3 is built from 15 residues. Germline CDR1 is MDHEN and CDR2 is SYDVKM. Trimming removed 2 bases at V and 4 bases at J, with 14 bases between. Around 9.8 ml fresh peripheral blood yielded the PBMCs. Study-wide findings and caveats: Ophthalmopathy, which appeared later, was predicted by the model a median about 6 months before onset. Most clonotypes expanded in the thyroid (above 0.001) were also present in blood.

This clonotype was detected many times. The antigen is unknown. The source of this sequence is a woman aged 25-40 years with Graves' ophthalmopathy. The sequenced material came from blood. The rearrangement joins TRBV28 to TRBJ1-2, with D unclear. CDR3 sequence: CASSLRGSVRYGYTF. CDR3 coding DNA: TGTGCCAGCAGTTTACGAGGATCCGTTCGCTATGGCTACACCTTC.